These 21 T cell receptor beta chains originate from one sample sequenced in a study of cytotoxic CD8 clonotypes in ibrutinib-treated CLL. Produced via immunoSEQ multiplex PCR; TCRdb's table is partial and in-frame only. The sample records tens of thousands of clones, roughly 49% being singletons. The starting material was PBMCs, obtained before ibrutinib treatment. The receptors here all came from a human donor with chronic lymphocytic leukemia.

This chain links TRBV19 with TRBJ1-1; TRBD1 aligns across 7 bases. V lost 4 bases, J lost 1 base, and 6 bases stayed unmatched. This CDR3 contains 15 residues. CDR1 is LNHDA, CDR2 SQIVND, per germline (reference sequence). CDR3 sequence: CASSRVGQTNTEAFF. The CDR3 DNA reads as TGTGCCAGTAGTAGGGTGGGACAGACGAACACTGAAGCTTTCTTT.

The V gene is TRBV28, the J gene TRBJ1-3; D ambiguous. The CDR3 spans 14 residues. CDR1 MDHEN and CDR2 SYDVKM come from the germline V gene. V lost 6 bases to trimming and J lost 0 bases, with 9 bases between them. CDR3 protein: CASSPRGSGNTIYF. The CDR3 DNA sequence: TGTGCCAGCAGCCCTCGGGGCTCTGGAAACACCATATATTTT.

The chain carries TRBV6-1 and TRBJ1-4; TRBD1 aligns across 7 bases. CDR3 size: 16 residues. V trimming: 0 bases; J trimming: 3 bases; junction bases outside the gene matches: 4. CDR1 is MNHNS and CDR2 is SASEGT in the germline V gene. CDR3 sequence: CASSEARGQANEKLFF. The CDR3 DNA is TGTGCCAGCAGTGAAGCGAGGGGGCAGGCTAATGAAAAACTGTTTTTT.

This clone was found a few times. The chain uses TRBV7-2 and TRBJ2-7; a possible D gene is TRBD2 (6 bases). V lost 1 base and J 6 bases, leaving 13 bases between the germline ends. The CDR3 consists of 14 residues. Germline CDR1 reads SGHTA; CDR2 reads FQGNSA. The CDR3 reads CASSLESGRGEQYF. The CDR3 region has the DNA TGTGCCAGCAGCTTAGAGTCAGGGCGGGGCGAGCAGTACTTC.

This chain connects TRBV11-2 to TRBJ1-5; TRBD1 might be the D (6 bases). Trimming took 5 bases from V and 3 from J, leaving 14 bases between them. CDR3 length: 15 amino acids. CDR1 is SGHAT, CDR2 FQNNGV, per germline. CDR3 loop: CASSPGTGPNQPQHF. The CDR3 DNA is TGTGCCAGCAGCCCCGGCACAGGGCCCAATCAGCCCCAGCATTTT.

There are a few counts of this clone. The rearrangement uses TRBV27 and TRBJ2-7, with D perhaps matching TRBD1 (5 bases). Germline CDR1 reads MNHEY; CDR2 reads SMNVEV (reference sequence). There are 16 residues in the CDR3. The V and J ends lost 3 bases and 0 bases respectively, with 15 bases between them. CDR3 DNA sequence: TGTGCCAGCAGTTTCAGTAGGACATTCGCCTCCTACGAGCAGTACTTC. It encodes CASSFSRTFASYEQYF.

In its sample, this clone was seen a few times. The junction departs from the called germline gene at one end, perhaps through a read error. The chain uses TRBV2 and TRBJ1-1, with D possibly matching TRBD1 (5 bases). This CDR3 comprises 14 residues. CDR1 is SNHLY and CDR2 is FYNNEI in the germline V gene. CDR3 coding DNA: TGTGCCAGCAGGGAAGAGGACACGGGGACTGAAGCTTTCTTT. This encodes CASREEDTGTEAFF. Drawing the rest from reference TRBV2 and TRBJ1-1, the complete variable domain is EPEVTQTPSHQVTQMGQEVILRCVPISNHLYFYWYRQILGQKVEFLVSFYNNEISEKSEIFDDQFSVERPDGSNFTLKIRSTKLEDSAMYFCASREEDTGTEAFFGQGTRLTVV.

The V gene is TRBV5-1, the J gene TRBJ1-3; possible D gene TRBD1, 5 bases. Germline V gene data show CDR1 as SGHRS and CDR2 as YFSETQ. The CDR3 is 14 residues long. Trimming took 4 bases from V and 0 from J, leaving 8 bases between them. DNA of the CDR3: TGCGCCAGCAGCCCCGGGACCTCTGGAAACACCATATATTTT. Translation: CASSPGTSGNTIYF.

This clone was picked up a small number of times. This chain uses TRBV6-1 with TRBJ1-2; a possible D gene is TRBD1 (5 bases). V lost 2 bases and J lost 3, with 7 bases in between. The germline gives CDR1 MNHNS, CDR2 SASEGT. This CDR3 has 13 amino acids. The CDR3 coding sequence is TGTGCCAGCAGTGAATCAGGGTACTATGGCTACACCTTC. Its protein product is CASSESGYYGYTF.

This chain connects TRBV5-1 to TRBJ2-7, with D maybe TRBD2 (6 bases). Per the germline V gene, CDR1 is SGHRS and CDR2 is YFSETQ. The CDR3 has 14 residues. Trimming removed 2 bases at V and 0 bases at J, with 9 bases between. The CDR3, as DNA: TGCGCCAGCAGCTTCCCCGGGAGCTCCTACGAGCAGTACTTC. Translating it yields CASSFPGSSYEQYF.

This clone was seen more than once but under ten times. This chain joins TRBV19 and TRBJ2-7; no clear D. V dropped 4 bases and J dropped 3 bases, with 13 bases sitting between them. This CDR3 contains 14 residues. Germline V gene lookup returns CDR1 LNHDA and CDR2 SQIVND (reference sequence). The CDR3 region has the DNA TGTGCCAGTAGTACGGATCTCACTATCTACGAGCAGTACTTC. Encoded protein: CASSTDLTIYEQYF.

There are a few counts of this clone. The chain has TRBV9 and TRBJ1-5; D may be TRBD1 (5 bases). Trimming shortened V by 6 bases and J by 4 bases, and 11 bases separated the two germline ends. The CDR3 spans 13 residues. Germline lookup yields CDR1 SGDLS and CDR2 YYNGEE. This chain's CDR3 is CASKGIRNQPQHF. In DNA, the CDR3 is TGTGCCAGCAAGGGGATCCGGAATCAGCCCCAGCATTTT.

The chain has TRBV7-9 and TRBJ2-6; possibly TRBD1 for D (5 bases). V lost 0 bases and J 2 bases, leaving 5 bases between the germline ends. CDR1 and CDR2 from the germline V gene are SEHNR and FQNEAQ (reference sequence). This CDR3 has 15 residues. The CDR3 spells CASSLAGAGANVLTF. The CDR3 DNA is TGTGCCAGCAGCTTAGCAGGGGCTGGGGCCAACGTCCTGACTTTC.

The chain combines TRBV11-3 with TRBJ2-5; D unclear. The CDR3 spans 15 residues. With 5 bases removed from V and 1 base from J, the gap between germline ends came to 14 bases. From germline, CDR1 is SGHNT and CDR2 YENEEA. Written as DNA, the CDR3 is TGTGCCAGCAGCACCGGTTTGAAGTCCCAAGAGACCCAGTACTTC. Its protein is CASSTGLKSQETQYF. The full variable domain, its missing parts supplied by reference TRBV11-3 and TRBJ2-5, is EAGVVQSPRYKIIEKKQPVAFWCNPISGHNTLYWYLQNLGQGPELLIRYENEEAVDDSQLPKDRFSAERLKGVDSTLKIQPAELGDSAVYLCASSTGLKSQETQYFGPGTRLLVL.

The table lists this clone with a few counts. The chain recombines TRBV7-9 with TRBJ1-1; D is unclear. Germline CDR1 SEHNR, CDR2 FQNEAQ (reference sequence). V gave up 1 base and J gave up 4 bases, with 7 bases separating them. The CDR3 is 13 amino acids. In DNA form, the CDR3 reads TGTGCCAGCAGCTTAGTAGAGGGCACTGAAGCTTTCTTT. Residues: CASSLVEGTEAFF. Full variable domain (remainder filled in from reference TRBV7-9 and TRBJ1-1): DTGVSQNPRHKITKRGQNVTFRCDPISEHNRLYWYRQTLGQGPEFLTYFQNEAQLEKSRLLSDRFSAERPKGSFSTLEIQRTEQGDSAMYLCASSLVEGTEAFFGQGTRLTVV.

This clone came up a few times. The CDR3 reads CASRGTGYDGYTF. The CDR3 nucleotides read TGTGCCAGCAGAGGGACAGGCTACGATGGCTACACCTTC. V usage is TRBV2 and J usage is TRBJ1-2; 8 bases line up with TRBD1. CDR3 length equals 13 residues. V shed 6 bases and J 6 bases; nucleotides not matched to a gene: 6. The germline gives CDR1 SNHLY, CDR2 FYNNEI.

This clone was counted only a few times. V gene TRBV6-5 combines with J gene TRBJ2-5; D may correspond to TRBD1 or TRBD2 (5 bases each). The CDR3 loop spans 14 amino acids. V was clipped by 7 bases and J by 5 bases, with 17 bases between them. Germline V lookup: CDR1 MNHEY, CDR2 SVGAGI. Here the CDR3 reads CASNQGWGTETQYF. The DNA for the CDR3 is TGTGCCAGCAATCAAGGGTGGGGGACGGAGACCCAGTACTTC.

This clone has just a few counts. The V gene is TRBV7-9, the J gene TRBJ1-5; perhaps TRBD1 as D (6 bases). In germline, CDR1 is SEHNR, CDR2 FQNEAQ (reference sequence). The CDR3 is made up of 15 amino acids. Trimming removed 1 base from V and 4 bases from J, with 11 bases in between. CDR3 nucleotide sequence: TGTGCCAGCAGCTTAGGGGACACAAAAAATCAGCCCCAGCATTTT. Amino acid sequence: CASSLGDTKNQPQHF.

In its sample, this clone is medium-sized. This rearrangement joins TRBV5-6 to TRBJ2-4; maybe TRBD2 (5 bases). CDR3 length: 12 amino acids. Germline V CDR1 and CDR2: SGHDT, YYEEEE. Trimming shortened V by 1 base and J by 6 bases, and 5 bases separated the two germline ends. CDR3 region: CASSLRGNIQYF. The CDR3 bases are TGTGCCAGCAGCTTGCGGGGAAACATTCAGTACTTC.

The rearrangement links TRBV6-6 to TRBJ1-1; TRBD1 matches 10 bases. The CDR3 sequence is 15 residues long. CDR1 MNHNY and CDR2 SVGAGI come from the germline V gene (reference sequence). V shed 4 bases, J shed 7 bases, and the junction held 9 bases outside the gene matches. The CDR3 reads CASSSRDRGGFEAFF. For the CDR3, the DNA is TGTGCCAGCAGTTCTAGGGACAGGGGTGGATTTGAAGCTTTCTTT.

V is TRBV7-2 and J is TRBJ1-2; no clear D gene. CDR3 length equals 12 residues. Germline CDR1 SGHTA, CDR2 FQGNSA. V was cut by 3 bases and J by 3 bases, with 5 bases left in between. The CDR3 loop is CASSFIDYGYTF. CDR3 nucleotide sequence: TGTGCCAGCAGCTTCATTGACTATGGCTACACCTTC.